This T cell receptor (beta chain) was captured by sequencing in a study of blood T cells in healthy people across ages. Looked up from germline, CDR1 is DFQATT and CDR2 is SNEGSKA (reference sequence). The CDR3 is 13 residues long. Trimming removed 6 bases from V and 2 bases from J, with 14 bases in between. Primed by a sample-barcoded 5' primer and a J-beta primer mix, a second PCR proceeded for about 6 to 12 cycles. TCRdb re-derived calls from the 5' RACE reads in MiXCR, one entry per CDR3 protein. Among 750,000 to 950,000 distinct CDR3 sequences, roughly 50% were seen once, and the ten largest hold under 50%.

Sequencing used blood. The sequence was collected from a man at least 80 years old in good health. This chain joins TRBV20-1 and TRBJ2-7; D is undetermined. CDR3 sequence: CSAKRPGPYEQYF. The CDR3 region has the DNA TGCAGTGCCAAACGTCCCGGTCCCTACGAGCAGTACTTC.